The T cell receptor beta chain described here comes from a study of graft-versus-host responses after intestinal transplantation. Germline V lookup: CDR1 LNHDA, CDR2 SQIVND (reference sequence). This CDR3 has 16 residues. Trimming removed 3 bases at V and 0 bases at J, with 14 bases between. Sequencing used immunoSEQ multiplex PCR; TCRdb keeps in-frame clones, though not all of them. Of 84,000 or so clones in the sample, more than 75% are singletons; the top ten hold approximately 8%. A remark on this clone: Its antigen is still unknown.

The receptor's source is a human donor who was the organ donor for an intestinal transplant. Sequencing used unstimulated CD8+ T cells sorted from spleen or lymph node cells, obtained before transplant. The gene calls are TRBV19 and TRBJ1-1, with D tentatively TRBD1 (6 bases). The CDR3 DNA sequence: TGTGCCAGTAGTATGGGGACAAGTTACATGAACACTGAAGCTTTCTTT. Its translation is CASSMGTSYMNTEAFF.